This T cell receptor beta chain is from a study of blood T cells in healthy people across ages. This clonotype was recorded a few times. PBMCs were isolated at a quantity of at least 7 million per sample. PCR was performed a second time for roughly 6 to 12 cycles using a sample-barcoded 5' primer and a J-beta primer mix. TCRdb processed the 5' RACE reads anew with MiXCR; each CDR3 protein has one entry. The table includes some 890,000 distinct CDR3 sequences, about 29% detected once. V was trimmed by 4 bases and J by 0 bases, leaving 9 bases between them. The CDR3 has 15 amino acids. Germline assignment: CDR1 KGHDR and CDR2 SFDVKD. These data were also reused for a study on T cells of mothers and their children.

The TCR sequence derives from a woman aged 40 to 49 in good health. This chain connects TRBV24-1 to TRBJ1-5; TRBD1 is a possible D gene (5 bases). The material sequenced was blood. Written as DNA, the CDR3 is TGTGCCACCAGTGAGTCAAGGGGTAGCAATCAGCCCCAGCATTTT. Translation: CATSESRGSNQPQHF.